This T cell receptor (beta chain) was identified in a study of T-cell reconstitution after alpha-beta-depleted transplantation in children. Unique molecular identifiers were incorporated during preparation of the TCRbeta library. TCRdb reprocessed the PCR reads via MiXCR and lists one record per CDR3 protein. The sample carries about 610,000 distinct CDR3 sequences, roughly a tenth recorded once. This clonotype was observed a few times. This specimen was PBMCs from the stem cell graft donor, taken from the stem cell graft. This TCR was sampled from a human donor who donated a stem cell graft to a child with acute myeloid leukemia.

CDR3 region: CATHRGFHYEQYF. The CDR3 DNA reads TGTGCCACCCATCGAGGGTTTCACTACGAGCAGTACTTC. The rearrangement joins TRBV11-2 to TRBJ2-7, with a tentative D call TRBD2 (5 bases). This CDR3 spans 13 amino acids. CDR1 SGHAT and CDR2 FQNNGV come from the germline V gene. V was trimmed by 10 bases and J by 3 bases, leaving 16 bases between them.